This T cell receptor (beta chain) was observed in a study of T cell responses to AZD1222 COVID-19 vaccine. The germline V gene encodes CDR1 SGHDT and CDR2 YYEEEE. The V end was cut by 0 bases, the J end by 4 bases, with 7 bases between. CDR3 length: 13 residues. Produced via immunoSEQ multiplex PCR; TCRdb's table is partial and in-frame only. Among 120,000 or so clones, approximately 90% were seen once, and the ten largest hold roughly 7%. This sequence was found in an adult in good health. The rearrangement joins TRBV5-6 to TRBJ1-2; a possible D gene is TRBD1 (6 bases). Sequenced material: peripheral blood, taken on day 0 of AZD1222 vaccination. The CDR3 loop is CASSLGTVYGYTF. The CDR3 DNA is TGTGCCAGCAGCTTGGGGACAGTCTATGGCTACACCTTC.